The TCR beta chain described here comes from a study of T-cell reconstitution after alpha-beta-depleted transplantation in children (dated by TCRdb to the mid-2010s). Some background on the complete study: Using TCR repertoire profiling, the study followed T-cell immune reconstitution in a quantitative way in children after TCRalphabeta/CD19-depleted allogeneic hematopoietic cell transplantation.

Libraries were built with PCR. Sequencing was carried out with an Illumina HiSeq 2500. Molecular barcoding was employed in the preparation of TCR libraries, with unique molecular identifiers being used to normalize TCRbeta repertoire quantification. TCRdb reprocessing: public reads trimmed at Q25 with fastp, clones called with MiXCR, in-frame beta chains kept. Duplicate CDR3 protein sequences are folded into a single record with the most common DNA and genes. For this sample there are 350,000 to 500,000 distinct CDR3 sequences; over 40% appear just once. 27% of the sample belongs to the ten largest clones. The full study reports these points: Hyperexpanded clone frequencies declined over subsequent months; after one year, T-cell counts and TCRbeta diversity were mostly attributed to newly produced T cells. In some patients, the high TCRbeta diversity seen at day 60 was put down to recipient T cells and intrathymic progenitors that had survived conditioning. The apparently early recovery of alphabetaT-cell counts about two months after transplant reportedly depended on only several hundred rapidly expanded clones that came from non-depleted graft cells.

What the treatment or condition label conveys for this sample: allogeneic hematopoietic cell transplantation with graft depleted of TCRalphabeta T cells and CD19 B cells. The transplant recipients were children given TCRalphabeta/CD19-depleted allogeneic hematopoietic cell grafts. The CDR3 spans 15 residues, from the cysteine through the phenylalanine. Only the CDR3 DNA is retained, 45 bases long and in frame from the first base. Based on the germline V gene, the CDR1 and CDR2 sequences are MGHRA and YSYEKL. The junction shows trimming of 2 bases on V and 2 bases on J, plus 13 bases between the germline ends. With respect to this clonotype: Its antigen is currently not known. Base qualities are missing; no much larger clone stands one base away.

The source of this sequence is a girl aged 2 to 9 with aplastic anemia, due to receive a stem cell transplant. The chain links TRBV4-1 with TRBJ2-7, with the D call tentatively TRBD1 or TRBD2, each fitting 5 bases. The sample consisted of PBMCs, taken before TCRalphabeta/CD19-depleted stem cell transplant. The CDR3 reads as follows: CASSQTRDPTYEQYF. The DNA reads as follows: TGCGCCAGCAGCCAAACCAGGGACCCCACCTACGAGCAGTACTTC.